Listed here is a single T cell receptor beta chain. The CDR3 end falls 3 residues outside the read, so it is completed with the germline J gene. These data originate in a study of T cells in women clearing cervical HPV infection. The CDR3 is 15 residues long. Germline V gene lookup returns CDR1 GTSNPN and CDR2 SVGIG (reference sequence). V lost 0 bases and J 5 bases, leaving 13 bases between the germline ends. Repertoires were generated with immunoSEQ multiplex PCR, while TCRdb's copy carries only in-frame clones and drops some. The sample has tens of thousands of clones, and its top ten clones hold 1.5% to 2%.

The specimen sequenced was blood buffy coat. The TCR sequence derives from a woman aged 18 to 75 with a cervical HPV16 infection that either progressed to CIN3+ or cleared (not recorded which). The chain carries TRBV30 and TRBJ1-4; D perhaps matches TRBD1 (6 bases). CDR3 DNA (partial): TGTGCCTGGAGTGTACTAATGGGGGCAAATGAAAAA. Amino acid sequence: CAWSVLMGANEK. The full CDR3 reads CAWSVLMGANEKLFF. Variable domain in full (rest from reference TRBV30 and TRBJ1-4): SQTIHQWPATLVQPVGSPLSLECTVEGTSNPNLYWYRQAAGRGLQLLFYSVGIGQISSEVPQNLSASRPQDRQFILSSKKLLLSDSGFYLCAWSVLMGANEKLFFGSGTQLSVL.